This T cell receptor (beta chain) comes out of a study of cytomegalovirus exposure and HLA in healthy donors. Study-wide context: Sequencing of some 200 million T cells in an earlier analysis found 100 million to 140 million unique TCR beta sequences. Study observations and caveats: The investigators catalogued 150 to 200 TCR beta chains as cytomegalovirus-associated. In a later analysis, TCR beta V- and J-gene trimming was associated with a missense DCLRE1C variant.

Donors likely had unrecorded immune exposures despite being nominally healthy when sampled. The CDR3 has 15 residues. Trimming stripped 4 bases from V and 6 bases from J, with 16 bases between. Germline V gene data show CDR1 as SGHVS and CDR2 as FNYEAQ. This clone has only a few counts. The antigen remains undetermined. Vbeta (60) and Jbeta (13) primers were used in the PCR. Produced via immunoSEQ multiplex PCR; TCRdb's table is partial and in-frame only. The table has 80,000 to 95,000 clones, approximately 70% seen once; the top ten hold more than 13%. The sequenced sample consisted of PBMCs. The receptor's source is a woman between 50 and 59 years old in good health and CMV-seropositive. The chain joins TRBV7-6 to TRBJ2-4; D ambiguous. The CDR3 DNA reads TGTGCCAGCAGCTCGGTAGACACCCTCGGAAACATTCAGTACTTC. Its protein is CASSSVDTLGNIQYF.